This T cell receptor (beta chain) came from a study of T cells in Graves' hyperthyroidism and ophthalmopathy. In its sample, this clonotype was seen a few times. Uncontrolled infections, other autoimmune diseases, pregnancy or lactation led to exclusion of patients. Fresh peripheral blood, roughly 9.3 ml, was the source of the PBMCs. J was trimmed by 5 bases and V by 6 bases; bases with no gene match: 16. This CDR3 comprises 16 residues. CDR1 and CDR2 from the germline V gene are MDHEN and SYDVKM. Amplification yielded TCR beta CDR3 regions, with RNA transcripts as the source. HTBI primers were used for first-round RT-PCR of the TCR CDR3. TCRdb reanalysed the multiplex PCR reads using MiXCR and keeps one entry per CDR3 protein. The sample lists 500,000 to 550,000 distinct CDR3 sequences; approximately 20% were seen once.

Sequences were obtained from blood. The chain links TRBV28 to TRBJ2-7, with TRBD1 identical over 7 bases. The clonotype was recovered from a man aged 40-49 years with Graves' ophthalmopathy. Written as DNA, the CDR3 is TGTGCCAGCAGCCCCTTCGGACAGGCAGTGCCCCACGAGCAGTACTTC. Translated, it gives CASSPFGQAVPHEQYF.